The entry that follows covers one T cell receptor (beta chain) sequence. This record belongs to a study of blood T cell repertoires in COVID-19. Across the whole study: Samples of COVID-19 (acute and convalescent) were obtained from the United States, Italy and Spain. PBMCs, B-cell-depleted T cells, or T cells were the source of the cDNA or gDNA that made up the material.

CDR3 length equals 13 residues. The V gene's germline CDR1 is SQVTM and CDR2 ANQGSEA. The trim removed 4 bases at V and 7 bases at J, leaving 9 bases unmatched. Authors' processing steps: Reference gene primer amplification yielded estimated nucleated cell counts. Generated by immunoSEQ multiplex PCR, the TCRdb table keeps only in-frame clones and is missing some. V and J calls and clone size are as listed in that table; D and trimming were resolved from the DNA. The sample has about 240,000 clones; about 83% are singletons. The clonotype was recovered from a human donor in a cohort sampled during active COVID-19. Sequencing input: peripheral blood. This rearrangement joins TRBV29-1 to TRBJ1-2; 7 bases agree with TRBD1. The CDR3 loop is CSVGETGTFGYTF. The CDR3 nucleotides read TGCAGCGTTGGAGAGACAGGGACTTTTGGCTACACCTTC.